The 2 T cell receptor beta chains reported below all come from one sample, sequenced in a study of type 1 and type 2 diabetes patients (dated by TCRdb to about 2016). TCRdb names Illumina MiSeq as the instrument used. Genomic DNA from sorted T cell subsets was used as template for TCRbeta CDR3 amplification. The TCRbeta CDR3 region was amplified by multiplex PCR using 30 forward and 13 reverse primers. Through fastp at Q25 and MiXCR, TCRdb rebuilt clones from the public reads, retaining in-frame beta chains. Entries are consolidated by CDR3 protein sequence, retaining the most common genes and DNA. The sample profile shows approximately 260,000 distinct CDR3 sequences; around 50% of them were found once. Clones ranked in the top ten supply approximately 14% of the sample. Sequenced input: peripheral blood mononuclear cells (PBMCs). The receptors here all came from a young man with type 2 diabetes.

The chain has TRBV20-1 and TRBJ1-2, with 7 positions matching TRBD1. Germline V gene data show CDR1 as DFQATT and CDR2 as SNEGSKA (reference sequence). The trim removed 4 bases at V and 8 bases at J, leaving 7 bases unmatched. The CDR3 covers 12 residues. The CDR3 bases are TGCAGTGCTACCCACAGGGGACGCGGCTACACCTTC. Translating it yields CSATHRGRGYTF.

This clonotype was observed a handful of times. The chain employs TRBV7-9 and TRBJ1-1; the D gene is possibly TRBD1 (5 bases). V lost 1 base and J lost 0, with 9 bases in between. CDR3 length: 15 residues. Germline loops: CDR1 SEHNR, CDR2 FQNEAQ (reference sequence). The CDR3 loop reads CASSLVSGMNTEAFF. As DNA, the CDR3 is TGTGCCAGCAGCTTAGTTTCAGGGATGAACACTGAAGCTTTCTTT. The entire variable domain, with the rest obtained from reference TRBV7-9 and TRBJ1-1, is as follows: DTGVSQNPRHKITKRGQNVTFRCDPISEHNRLYWYRQTLGQGPEFLTYFQNEAQLEKSRLLSDRFSAERPKGSFSTLEIQRTEQGDSAMYLCASSLVSGMNTEAFFGQGTRLTVV.